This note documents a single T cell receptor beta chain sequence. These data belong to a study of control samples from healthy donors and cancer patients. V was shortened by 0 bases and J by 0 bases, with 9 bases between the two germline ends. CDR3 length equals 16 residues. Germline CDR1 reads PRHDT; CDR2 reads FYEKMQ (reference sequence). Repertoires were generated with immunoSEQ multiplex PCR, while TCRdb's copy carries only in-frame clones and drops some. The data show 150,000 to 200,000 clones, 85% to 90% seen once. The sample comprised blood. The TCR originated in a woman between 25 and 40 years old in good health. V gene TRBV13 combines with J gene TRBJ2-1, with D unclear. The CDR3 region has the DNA TGTGCCAGCAGCTTAGGGTATCGAGGCTCCTACAATGAGCAGTTCTTC. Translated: CASSLGYRGSYNEQFF.